These 25 T cell receptor beta chains came from one sample sequenced in a study of naive and memory T cell subsets. An oligonucleotide containing a UMI was ligated to the 3' end of TCR cDNA. Four PCR rounds used nested alpha and beta constant region primers plus the SP2 primer. TCRdb ran MiXCR on the 5' RACE reads and lists one entry per CDR3 protein. This table has tens of thousands of distinct CDR3 sequences, under 8.5% appearing once. Receptors were obtained from a male donor in good health.

The rearrangement uses TRBV5-1 and TRBJ2-5; D is uncertain. The germline V gene has CDR1 SGHRS and CDR2 YFSETQ. V lost 0 bases, J lost 1 base, and 4 bases lay in between. CDR3 length equals 13 residues. The CDR3 protein is CASSLGSQETQYF. CDR3 bases: TGCGCCAGCAGCTTGGGATCCCAAGAGACCCAGTACTTC.

This clonotype was seen a handful of times. The chain is built from TRBV6-5 and TRBJ2-5, with D tentatively TRBD1 or TRBD2 (5 bases each). CDR1 is MNHEY, CDR2 SVGAGI, per germline. The CDR3 sequence is 13 residues long. Trimming left V 7 bases short and J 1 base short, with 10 bases between. CDR3 DNA: TGTGCCAGCATGGGACGCCTCCAAGAGACCCAGTACTTC. It translates to CASMGRLQETQYF.

This clonotype was counted many times. This chain uses TRBV5-1 with TRBJ2-5; 7 nucleotides agree with TRBD1. The germline V gene has CDR1 SGHRS and CDR2 YFSETQ. After removal of 4 bases from V and 0 bases from J, the junction contained 6 bases not matched to a gene. The CDR3 spans 15 residues. The CDR3 spells CASSIGQANQETQYF. CDR3 DNA sequence: TGCGCCAGCAGCATTGGACAGGCAAACCAAGAGACCCAGTACTTC.

A few counts support this clonotype. The rearrangement links TRBV27 to TRBJ2-5; 9 positions match TRBD1. Trimming cost V 5 bases and J 4 bases; bases outside gene matches: 5. The CDR3 is 14 residues long. Per germline, CDR1 MNHEY and CDR2 SMNVEV (reference sequence). The DNA of the CDR3 is TGTGCCAGCAGTCTTTGGACAGGGGCAGAGACCCAGTACTTC. Residues: CASSLWTGAETQYF.

This clonotype occurred a few times. This chain uses TRBV20-1 with TRBJ1-5; 10 bases match TRBD1. With V trimmed by 6 bases and J by 2 bases, 10 bases remained unmatched. This CDR3 spans 16 amino acids. The germline CDR1 and CDR2 sequences are DFQATT and SNEGSKA (reference sequence). In nucleotides, the CDR3 is TGCAGTGCGGGGACAGGGGTCGGGAGCGGCAATCAGCCCCAGCATTTT. Encoded protein: CSAGTGVGSGNQPQHF.

This clonotype was seen only a few times. CDR3 protein: CASSFSGGTADTQYF. Here the CDR3 DNA reads TGTGCCAGCAGTTTCTCAGGGGGTACCGCAGATACGCAGTATTTT. The rearrangement links TRBV6-5 to TRBJ2-3; the match to TRBD1 covers 7 bases. The length of the CDR3 is 15 residues. Germline V gene sequence: CDR1 MNHEY, CDR2 SVGAGI. The junction had 8 bases not matched to a gene; V was cut back by 4 bases and J by 4 bases.

The rearrangement links TRBV5-6 to TRBJ2-6; D unresolved. V was cut by 4 bases and J by 0 bases, with 8 bases left in between. The CDR3 sequence is 15 residues long. Germline CDR1 and CDR2: SGHDT and YYEEEE. The CDR3 DNA follows: TGTGCCAGCAGCCCCATCTTCTCTGGGGCCAACGTCCTGACTTTC. This gives the protein CASSPIFSGANVLTF.

This rearrangement joins TRBV4-1 to TRBJ2-6, with unresolved D. With 1 base removed from V and 0 bases from J, the gap between germline ends came to 10 bases. Germline V gene lookup returns CDR1 MGHRA and CDR2 YSYEKL. This CDR3 spans 17 amino acids. CDR3 loop: CASSQGSRTSGANVLTF. CDR3 coding DNA: TGCGCCAGCAGCCAAGGGAGTAGGACCTCTGGGGCCAACGTCCTGACTTTC.

This clonotype was seen only a few times. The chain recombines TRBV7-8 with TRBJ1-3; the match to TRBD1 covers 8 bases. V dropped 2 bases and J dropped 0; count of bases not matched to a gene: 6. Germline CDR1 reads SGHVS; CDR2 reads FQNEAQ. CDR3 size: 17 residues. CDR3 loop: CASSLSRDRSSGNTIYF. CDR3 in DNA: TGTGCCAGCAGCTTAAGTAGGGACAGGAGCTCTGGAAACACCATATATTTT.

The table lists this clonotype with a few counts. The rearrangement links TRBV6-5 to TRBJ2-7, with D unclear. With 5 bases removed from V and 1 base from J, the gap between germline ends came to 15 bases. The CDR3 contains 15 residues. Germline CDR1 and CDR2: MNHEY and SVGAGI. The DNA of the CDR3 is TGTGCCAGCAGTCCCTGGAAAGGGCTTTCCTACGAGCAGTACTTC. This translates into CASSPWKGLSYEQYF.

The DNA of the CDR3 is TGTGCCAGCAGTTTGTCAGGGGCTTTTAATCAGCCCCAGCATTTT. The encoded protein is CASSLSGAFNQPQHF. The rearrangement uses TRBV28 and TRBJ1-5, with a tentative D call TRBD1 (6 bases). The CDR3 totals 15 residues. Germline V gives CDR1 MDHEN, CDR2 SYDVKM. V lost 3 bases, J lost 4 bases, and 13 bases lay in between.

This clonotype was observed at least ten times. V and J are TRBV6-2 or TRBV6-3 and TRBJ2-3, with TRBD2 as a possible D gene (5 bases). The CDR3 sequence is 14 residues long. Germline CDR1 and CDR2: MNHEY and SVGEGT. Trimming pared 10 bases from V and 3 bases from J, leaving 17 bases between. This chain's CDR3 is CATSEAVGTDTQYF. CDR3 sequence (DNA): TGTGCCACCTCGGAGGCGGTCGGGACAGATACGCAGTATTTT.

V gene TRBV11-2 combines with J gene TRBJ1-4; D perhaps matches TRBD1 (6 bases). Germline loops: CDR1 SGHAT, CDR2 FQNNGV. Trimming stripped 2 bases from V and 9 bases from J, with 13 bases between. The CDR3 contains 14 residues. CDR3 region: CASSLTRDTKKLFF. CDR3 DNA: TGTGCCAGCAGCTTAACCCGGGACACCAAAAAACTGTTTTTT.

The sample holds a few counts of this clonotype. The rearrangement uses TRBV7-2 and TRBJ1-5; the D is unclear. CDR1 and CDR2 (germline): SGHTA, FQGNSA. The CDR3 runs to 14 residues. Deletions cut 4 bases from V and 1 base from J, with 8 bases between. The CDR3 DNA reads TGTGCCAGCAGCTATGGGAGCAGCAATCAGCCCCAGCATTTT. This translates into CASSYGSSNQPQHF. Combining the CDR3 with reference TRBV7-2 and TRBJ1-5 gives the whole variable domain GAGVSQSPSNKVTEKGKDVELRCDPISGHTALYWYRQSLGQGLEFLIYFQGNSAPDKSGLPSDRFSAERTGGSVSTLTIQRTQQEDSAVYLCASSYGSSNQPQHFGDGTRLSIL.

The V and J genes are TRBV9 and TRBJ2-6, with no clear D. CDR1 SGDLS and CDR2 YYNGEE come from the germline V gene. The length of the CDR3 is 16 residues. V was trimmed by 0 bases and J by 0 bases, leaving 7 bases between them. CDR3 DNA sequence: TGTGCCAGCAGCGTAGGGCAGTTCTCTGGGGCCAACGTCCTGACTTTC. Protein: CASSVGQFSGANVLTF.

The chain uses TRBV12-3 or TRBV12-4 and TRBJ2-2, with a tentative D call TRBD1 (6 bases). The CDR3 spans 16 residues. Trimming removed 6 bases from V and 5 bases from J, with 19 bases in between. The CDR3 sequence: CASSSTGTLSTGELFF. Here the CDR3 DNA reads TGTGCCAGCAGCTCTACAGGGACCCTGAGTACCGGGGAGCTGTTTTTT.

This clonotype was recorded many times. This chain joins TRBV6-5 and TRBJ1-5; TRBD1 matches 8 bases. The CDR3 runs 14 residues. Germline V gene data show CDR1 as MNHEY and CDR2 as SVGAGI. With 5 bases clipped from V and 5 bases from J, the junction kept 5 bases outside the gene matches. The CDR3 nucleotides are TGTGCCAGCAGTAAACAGGGGGGGGATCAGCCCCAGCATTTT. As protein: CASSKQGGDQPQHF.

This chain joins TRBV27 and TRBJ2-3, with TRBD2 as a possible D gene (5 bases). The V gene lost 5 bases and the J gene lost 4 bases, with 16 bases spanning the gap. The V gene's germline CDR1 is MNHEY and CDR2 SMNVEV (reference sequence). This CDR3 is 15 amino acids long. CDR3 bases: TGTGCCAGCAGTGCTAGAGGGCGGTTACCAGATACGCAGTATTTT. Protein product: CASSARGRLPDTQYF.

The V gene is TRBV7-9, the J gene TRBJ1-1, with TRBD1 matching over 8 bases. The junction had 7 bases not matched to a gene; V was cut back by 0 bases and J by 4 bases. CDR1 and CDR2 (germline): SEHNR, FQNEAQ (reference sequence). CDR3 length: 16 residues. The CDR3 protein is CASSLAKGQDGTEAFF. The DNA for the CDR3 is TGTGCCAGCAGCTTAGCGAAGGGACAGGACGGCACTGAAGCTTTCTTT.

This clonotype was detected many times. This sequence joins TRBV29-1 and TRBJ2-2; unclear D gene. V was cut by 2 bases and J by 4 bases, with 8 bases left in between. The germline V gene has CDR1 SQVTM and CDR2 ANQGSEA. The CDR3 consists of 13 residues. The CDR3 sequence: CSVETRATGELFF. CDR3 nucleotides: TGCAGCGTTGAAACTCGGGCCACCGGGGAGCTGTTTTTT.

V is TRBV5-6 and J is TRBJ2-2; D is uncertain. V was pared by 4 bases and J by 3 bases, with 10 bases between. The CDR3 extends over 14 amino acids. Germline-derived CDR1 and CDR2 are SGHDT and YYEEEE. CDR3 sequence reads: CASSIRRDTGELFF. CDR3 bases: TGTGCCAGCAGCATTAGACGGGACACCGGGGAGCTGTTTTTT.

This chain uses TRBV19 with TRBJ2-7; D may be TRBD1 or TRBD2 (5 bases each). Trimming shortened V by 6 bases and J by 2 bases, and 17 bases separated the two germline ends. The CDR3 totals 15 residues. Germline V gene data show CDR1 as LNHDA and CDR2 as SQIVND (reference sequence). The CDR3 DNA is TGTGCCAGTAGGAGGAGCCGTGAGGGGACCTACGAGCAGTACTTC. It codes for CASRRSREGTYEQYF. The full variable domain, in which reference TRBV19 and TRBJ2-7 provide the parts outside the CDR3, is DGGITQSPKYLFRKEGQNVTLSCEQNLNHDAMYWYRQDPGQGLRLIYYSQIVNDFQKGDIAEGYSVSREKKESFPLTVTSAQKNPTAFYLCASRRSREGTYEQYFGPGTRLTVT.

The rearrangement uses TRBV6-5 and TRBJ2-2; TRBD1 matches 10 bases. The CDR3 is 15 amino acids. Looked up from germline, CDR1 is MNHEY and CDR2 is SVGAGI. The V segment lost 2 bases and the J segment 4 bases; nucleotides outside the gene matches: 1. CDR3: CASSYGTGATGELFF. The CDR3 DNA follows: TGTGCCAGCAGTTACGGGACAGGGGCCACCGGGGAGCTGTTTTTT.

This clonotype was seen repeatedly, ten times or more. The V and J genes are TRBV11-2 and TRBJ2-5; D uncertain. The V gene's germline CDR1 is SGHAT and CDR2 FQNNGV. The length of the CDR3 is 14 residues. V was cut by 2 bases and J by 4 bases, with 11 bases left in between. CDR3 nucleotides: TGTGCCAGCAGCTTATCGACATTTGCAGAGACCCAGTACTTC. This codes for CASSLSTFAETQYF.

At least ten counts were recorded for this clonotype. The chain carries TRBV11-2 and TRBJ2-3; possible D gene TRBD2, 5 bases. Germline values: CDR1 SGHAT, CDR2 FQNNGV. Trimming removed 2 bases at V and 4 bases at J, with 19 bases between. This CDR3 spans 17 amino acids. The CDR3 loop reads CASSLRFGEPVPDTQYF. The CDR3 DNA is TGTGCCAGCAGCTTACGGTTTGGGGAGCCAGTCCCAGATACGCAGTATTTT.